This is a list of T cell receptor beta chains from one sample in a study of blood T cell repertoires in COVID-19. The method was immunoSEQ multiplex PCR; TCRdb's version includes in-frame clones alone and lacks a portion of them. The repertoire holds under 300,000 clones, with around 89% as singletons. Material: PBMCs or T cells enriched from blood (not recorded which). The receptors were sampled from a woman between 35 and 50 years old with acute COVID-19. CDR3s include the opening cysteine and the closing phenylalanine or tryptophan. D genes are given only for firm matches. Rows may omit the clone size; those that give it use once, few, many or a size class.

abundance	d_gene	len	v_gene	j_gene	CDR3aa	CDR3nt
NA	NA	15	TRBV27	TRBJ1-4	CASSPSSVASEKLFF	TGTGCCAGCAGTCCCTCGTCGGTAGCCAGTGAAAAACTGTTTTTT
NA	NA	14	TRBV23-1	TRBJ2-7	CASRPRDKENEQYF	TGCGCCAGCAGGCCCCGGGACAAAGAGAACGAGCAGTACTTC
NA	TRBD1	14	TRBV3-1/TRBV3-2	TRBJ1-1	CASSQESRGRVAFF	TGTGCCAGCAGCCAAGAGAGTAGGGGGCGCGTAGCTTTCTTT
NA	TRBD1	15	TRBV19	TRBJ2-1	CASSLPGQDYNEQFF	TGTGCCAGTAGTCTACCGGGACAGGACTACAATGAGCAGTTCTTC
NA	TRBD1	15	TRBV19	TRBJ2-7	CASSIGTGAHYEQYF	TGTGCCAGTAGTATAGGGACAGGGGCACACTACGAGCAGTACTTC
once	TRBD2	17	TRBV7-8	TRBJ2-3	CASSSPKTSGQSDTQYF	TGTGCCAGCAGCTCGCCTAAGACTAGCGGACAATCAGATACGCAGTATTTT
NA	TRBD1	18	TRBV2	TRBJ1-3	CASSEDSGQGASGNTIYF	TGTGCCAGCAGTGAAGATTCCGGACAGGGGGCCTCTGGAAACACCATATATTTT
NA	NA	14	TRBV7-8	TRBJ1-2	CASSLGGKEYGYTF	TGTGCCAGCAGCTTAGGGGGCAAGGAGTATGGCTACACCTTC
NA	TRBD1	15	TRBV19	TRBJ1-5	CASSIGSGGSQPQHF	TGTGCCAGTAGTATAGGTTCAGGGGGCAGTCAGCCCCAGCATTTT
once	TRBD1	13	TRBV5-1	TRBJ1-5	CASSFDRDQPQHF	TGCGCCAGCAGCTTTGACAGGGATCAGCCCCAGCATTTT
once	NA	16	TRBV27	TRBJ1-6	CASSLSSNSWNSPLHF	TGTGCCAGCAGTTTATCTTCAAATAGTTGGAATTCACCCCTCCACTTT
NA	TRBD1	14	TRBV14	TRBJ1-2	CASSPQDRDHGYTF	TGTGCCAGCAGCCCTCAAGACAGGGATCATGGCTACACCTTC
NA	TRBD2	13	TRBV18	TRBJ2-5	CASSPGTRETQYF	TGTGCCAGCTCACCCGGGACTAGGGAGACCCAGTACTTC
NA	NA	15	TRBV11-2	TRBJ1-6	CASSLGGTYNSPLHF	TGTGCCAGCAGCTTGGGGGGAACTTATAATTCACCCCTCCACTTT
NA	NA	14	TRBV18	TRBJ2-3	CASSPGGGTDTQYF	TGTGCCAGCTCACCAGGCGGAGGCACAGATACGCAGTATTTT
NA	TRBD1	15	TRBV28	TRBJ1-1	CASSPVTGGFTEAFF	TGTGCCAGCAGTCCCGTCACAGGGGGCTTCACTGAAGCTTTCTTT
NA	TRBD2	17	TRBV18	TRBJ2-5	CASSPRVASGSQETQYF	TGTGCCAGCTCCCCCCGTGTAGCTAGCGGGAGTCAAGAGACCCAGTACTTC
NA	TRBD1	17	TRBV4-3	TRBJ1-5	CASSQDIGQGMDQPQHF	TGCGCCAGCAGCCAGGACATAGGACAGGGGATGGATCAGCCCCAGCATTTT
NA	TRBD1	15	TRBV6-5	TRBJ2-5	CASSSLQGVGETQYF	TGTGCCAGCAGTTCGCTCCAGGGGGTAGGAGAGACCCAGTACTTC
NA	NA	11	TRBV7-9	TRBJ1-2	CASSFNRGYTF	TGTGCCAGCAGCTTTAACAGAGGCTACACCTTC
NA	TRBD1	15	TRBV5-4	TRBJ1-1	CASSQGGQGVNEAFF	TGTGCCAGCAGCCAAGGGGGACAGGGGGTAAATGAAGCTTTCTTT
NA	TRBD1	15	TRBV4-3	TRBJ1-2	CASSQAGQGLYGYTF	TGCGCCAGCAGCCAAGCGGGACAGGGTCTCTATGGCTACACCTTC
NA	TRBD1	15	TRBV6-4	TRBJ1-4	CASSRDSATNEKLFF	TGTGCCAGCAGCCGGGACAGCGCAACTAATGAAAAACTGTTTTTT
few	NA	13	TRBV5-4	TRBJ1-5	CASSLYGNQPQHF	TGTGCCAGCAGCTTGTACGGTAATCAGCCCCAGCATTTT
NA	NA	17	TRBV5-4	TRBJ1-1	CASSLMHRVGPGTEAFF	TGTGCCAGCAGCTTGATGCACAGGGTGGGACCGGGGACTGAAGCTTTCTTT
NA	TRBD1	15	TRBV6-2/TRBV6-3	TRBJ1-5	CASSPPGGSNQPQHF	TGTGCCAGCAGTCCCCCAGGGGGTAGCAATCAGCCCCAGCATTTT
NA	NA	15	TRBV7-6	TRBJ1-4	CASSPAAGPNEKLFF	TGTGCCAGCAGCCCAGCCGCAGGGCCCAATGAAAAACTGTTTTTT
NA	NA	17	TRBV6-2/TRBV6-3	TRBJ1-5	CASSKTGNLLLGQPQHF	TGTGCCAGCAGTAAGACAGGTAATCTCTTATTAGGTCAGCCCCAGCATTTT
once	NA	18	TRBV29-1	TRBJ2-2	CSVKRGIAAGPNTGELFF	TGCAGCGTTAAGCGAGGGATAGCGGCAGGGCCCAACACCGGGGAGCTGTTTTTT
NA	TRBD2	14	TRBV19	TRBJ2-3	CASTLGTSGGRQYF	TGTGCCAGTACCCTTGGGACTAGCGGGGGTAGGCAGTATTTT
NA	NA	16	TRBV5-6	TRBJ2-3	CASSFLGKGGTDTQYF	TGTGCCAGCAGCTTCCTGGGGAAAGGAGGTACAGATACGCAGTATTTT
NA	TRBD2	15	TRBV5-1	TRBJ2-2	CASSLAGGNTGELFF	TGCGCCAGCTCGTTAGCGGGAGGAAACACCGGGGAGCTGTTTTTT
NA	TRBD2	15	TRBV7-9	TRBJ2-2	CASSLRLADTGELFF	TGTGCCAGCAGCTTACGGCTAGCGGATACCGGAGAGCTGTTTTTT
few	TRBD2	14	TRBV5-6	TRBJ2-5	CASSLGAGAPGTYF	TGTGCCAGCAGCTTGGGAGCGGGGGCTCCCGGCACGTACTTC
NA	NA	15	TRBV15	TRBJ1-2	CATSPAAAILYGYTF	TGTGCCACCAGTCCCGCCGCGGCTATCCTCTATGGCTACACCTTC
NA	TRBD2	17	TRBV27	TRBJ2-1	CASSLPPGLAGHNEQFF	TGTGCCAGCAGTTTACCCCCGGGACTAGCGGGACACAATGAGCAGTTCTTC
NA	TRBD2	13	TRBV11-2	TRBJ2-5	CASQRGWLETQYF	TGTGCCAGCCAGCGGGGTTGGTTGGAGACCCAGTACTTC
NA	NA	13	TRBV7-2	TRBJ1-6	CASSLDRQQGHHF	TGTGCCAGCAGCTTAGACAGACAGCAAGGTCACCACTTT
NA	TRBD2	16	TRBV7-2	TRBJ2-1	CASSEMGLPPLRWQFF	TGTGCCAGCAGCGAAATGGGACTACCGCCGCTAAGGTGGCAGTTCTTC
once	TRBD2	15	TRBV12-5	TRBJ2-1	CASGLASGGRGEQFF	TGTGCTAGTGGTTTGGCCAGCGGGGGGCGGGGTGAGCAGTTCTTC
NA	TRBD2	15	TRBV5-1	TRBJ2-3	CASSSRGGQGDTQYF	TGCGCCAGCAGCTCGCGGGGGGGCCAGGGAGATACGCAGTATTTT
NA	TRBD2	16	TRBV19	TRBJ2-2	CASSIPSGRDTGELFF	TGTGCCAGTAGTATACCGAGCGGGAGGGACACCGGGGAGCTGTTTTTT
NA	NA	14	TRBV10-1	TRBJ2-1	CASSFNRDHNEQFF	TGCGCCAGCAGTTTCAACAGGGATCATAATGAGCAGTTCTTC
NA	TRBD2	18	TRBV30	TRBJ2-1	CAWRHISQGSGNPQEQFF	TGTGCCTGGAGACATATCTCCCAGGGTAGCGGGAACCCACAAGAGCAGTTCTTC
NA	NA	13	TRBV5-1	TRBJ1-1	CASGQDMNTEAFF	TGCGCCAGCGGGCAGGACATGAACACTGAAGCTTTCTTT
NA	TRBD1	14	TRBV7-6	TRBJ1-6	CASSSGQPNSPLHF	TGTGCCAGCAGCTCGGGACAGCCAAATTCACCCCTCCACTTT
NA	TRBD1	14	TRBV5-1	TRBJ1-1	CATRTGSMNTEAFF	TGCGCCACCAGGACAGGCAGTATGAACACTGAAGCTTTCTTT
NA	TRBD1	14	TRBV4-1	TRBJ1-2	CASSAHRGGDGYTF	TGCGCCAGCAGCGCACACAGGGGTGGCGATGGCTACACCTTC